The 19 T cell receptor beta chains given below trace back to one sample, sequenced in a study of neurological immune-mediated disorders. One entry per CDR3 protein, called by TCRdb with MiXCR from the 5' RACE reads. This table has more than 35,000 distinct CDR3 sequences, 3% to 3.5% appearing once. Sample: PBMCs. Receptor source: a woman between 45 and 60 years old with multiple sclerosis.

This clonotype has more than one count but fewer than ten. The V and J genes are TRBV2 and TRBJ2-7, with D perhaps TRBD1 (5 bases). The V gene lost 4 bases and the J gene lost 7 bases, with 14 bases spanning the gap. This CDR3 region has 13 residues. The germline V gene has CDR1 SNHLY and CDR2 FYNNEI. The CDR3 region has the DNA TGTGCCAGCAGTGTATTTCAGGGCGGAGAGCAGTACGTC. It encodes CASSVFQGGEQYV.

This clonotype was detected a few times. This may stem from a read error, because a much larger clone lies one nucleotide away. Given the absence of the conserved phenylalanine or tryptophan at the CDR3 end, a read error is likely. The J gene is TRBJ1-2, the V gene TRBV5-6, with D possibly matching TRBD1 (5 bases). V shed 3 bases and J shed 4 bases, with 7 bases lying between them. From germline, CDR1 is SGHDT and CDR2 YYEEEE. CDR3 length equals 12 residues. The CDR3 DNA reads TGTGCCAGCAGCTCCGGGGGCTATGGCTACACCATC. Encoded protein: CASSSGGYGYTI.

This clonotype was detected many times. The V call is TRBV20-1, the J call TRBJ1-5, with D hard to call. CDR1 and CDR2 (germline): DFQATT, SNEGSKA (reference sequence). CDR3 size: 13 residues. Trimming left V 2 bases short and J 2 bases short, with 7 bases between. The CDR3 region is CSARSGGNQPQHF. The DNA for the CDR3 is TGCAGTGCTAGATCGGGAGGCAATCAGCCCCAGCATTTT.

At least ten counts were recorded for this clonotype. This chain links TRBV6-5 with TRBJ1-3; the D is unclear. From germline, CDR1 is MNHEY and CDR2 SVGAGI. Trimming removed 8 bases from V and 2 bases from J, with 13 bases in between. This CDR3 comprises 14 residues. The CDR3 DNA sequence: TGTGCCAGCTCACCGGCCAAGGCTGGAAACACCATATATTTT. Translated: CASSPAKAGNTIYF.

This clonotype occurred many times. V is TRBV10-3 and J is TRBJ2-7; D may be TRBD1 (6 bases). The CDR3 totals 17 residues. V lost 2 bases and J lost 4, with 21 bases in between. Germline CDR1 ENHRY, CDR2 SYGVKD. CDR3 protein: CAISEAQGLPSPYEQYF. CDR3 sequence (DNA): TGTGCCATCAGTGAGGCCCAGGGGCTACCATCCCCTTACGAGCAGTACTTC.

As to this clonotype: Possible read error: a much larger clone is one base away. The rearrangement uses TRBV20-1 and TRBJ1-3; 8 bases map to TRBD1. CDR1 is DFQATT, CDR2 SNEGSKA, per germline (reference sequence). V was clipped by 1 base and J by 10 bases; unmatched bases: 9. The CDR3 is made up of 14 amino acids. The CDR3: CSARVPGGKETIYF. DNA for the CDR3: TGCAGTGCTAGAGTGCCAGGGGGCAAAGAAACCATATATTTT.

This clonotype was recorded at least ten times. This chain links TRBV4-1 with TRBJ1-1; the D is unclear. V lost 1 base and J 0 bases, leaving 6 bases between the germline ends. Germline assignment: CDR1 MGHRA and CDR2 YSYEKL. The CDR3 has 14 residues. The CDR3 is CASSQAILNTEAFF. CDR3 nucleotide sequence: TGCGCCAGCAGCCAAGCCATCCTGAACACTGAAGCTTTCTTT.

The sample holds many counts of this clonotype. CDR3 region: CASRVGQPNTEAFF. CDR3 DNA: TGCGCCAGCAGGGTGGGGCAGCCGAACACTGAAGCTTTCTTT. The V gene is TRBV5-1, the J gene TRBJ1-1; TRBD1 might be the D (5 bases). The ends were cut back, 5 bases at V and 1 base at J, with 12 bases in the middle. From germline, CDR1 is SGHRS and CDR2 YFSETQ. This CDR3 spans 14 amino acids.

This clonotype has at least ten counts. The chain couples TRBV3-1 to TRBJ1-3; D not resolved. Germline CDR1 and CDR2: LGHDT and YNNKEL (reference sequence). The germline V and J ends were trimmed by 5 bases and 2 bases, with 13 bases remaining between them. The CDR3 is 15 amino acids. CDR3: CASSSGYLAGNTIYF. The CDR3 region has the DNA TGTGCCAGCAGCTCGGGCTACCTCGCTGGAAACACCATATATTTT. The full variable domain, its missing parts supplied by reference TRBV3-1 and TRBJ1-3, is DTAVSQTPKYLVTQMGNDKSIKCEQNLGHDTMYWYKQDSKKFLKIMFSYNNKELIINETVPNRFSPKSPDKAHLNLHINSLELGDSAVYFCASSSGYLAGNTIYFGEGSWLTVV.

This clonotype came up many times. DNA of the CDR3: TGCAGTGCTAGAGTTAGGGCGGGAGAGGGCGAGCAGTACTTC. This gives the protein CSARVRAGEGEQYF. The chain carries TRBV20-1 and TRBJ2-7; 7 bases are shared with TRBD2. V shed 1 base, J shed 6 bases, and the junction held 9 bases outside the gene matches. From germline, CDR1 is DFQATT and CDR2 SNEGSKA (reference sequence). This CDR3 region has 14 residues.

This clonotype showed up many times. The chain recombines TRBV7-9 with TRBJ2-3, with TRBD1 matching over 9 bases. CDR3 length: 16 amino acids. Trimming took 5 bases from V and 7 from J; bases not matched to a gene: 13. Germline V gives CDR1 SEHNR, CDR2 FQNEAQ (reference sequence). CDR3 loop: CASSRSGTGIQNTQYF. Written as DNA, the CDR3 is TGTGCCAGCAGCCGATCCGGGACAGGGATTCAGAATACGCAGTATTTT. Full variable domain (outside the CDR3, taken from reference TRBV7-9 and TRBJ2-3): DTGVSQNPRHKITKRGQNVTFRCDPISEHNRLYWYRQTLGQGPEFLTYFQNEAQLEKSRLLSDRFSAERPKGSFSTLEIQRTEQGDSAMYLCASSRSGTGIQNTQYFGPGTRLTVL.

In this sample, this clonotype turned up many times. This chain uses TRBV20-1 with TRBJ1-2, with D perhaps matching TRBD1 (6 bases). The V gene lost 2 bases and the J gene lost 0 bases, with 13 bases spanning the gap. The CDR3 is made up of 15 amino acids. In germline, CDR1 is DFQATT, CDR2 SNEGSKA (reference sequence). This CDR3 reads CSARIQGTANYGYTF. The CDR3 bases are TGCAGTGCTAGAATACAGGGAACTGCTAACTATGGCTACACCTTC.

The table lists this clonotype with many counts. This chain uses TRBV5-5 with TRBJ2-3; the D gene is possibly TRBD2 (5 bases). Trimming pared 3 bases from V and 5 bases from J, leaving 10 bases between. The CDR3 covers 13 residues. The germline V gene encodes CDR1 SGHKS and CDR2 YYEKEE (reference sequence). CDR3 residues: CASSWELEDTQYF. DNA of the CDR3: TGTGCCAGCAGCTGGGAGCTCGAAGATACGCAGTATTTT.

This clonotype was recorded at least ten times. J is TRBJ2-5 and V is TRBV6-5; unclear D gene. Trimming left V 6 bases short and J 7 bases short, with 9 bases between. Germline CDR1 MNHEY, CDR2 SVGAGI. CDR3 size: 11 residues. CDR3 residues: CASRTVGTQYF. CDR3 in DNA: TGTGCCAGCAGGACCGTCGGGACCCAGTACTTC.

In its sample, this clonotype was seen many times. The chain couples TRBV20-1 to TRBJ2-1; TRBD2 matches 7 bases. V was clipped by 3 bases and J by 3 bases; unmatched bases: 20. Germline V gives CDR1 DFQATT, CDR2 SNEGSKA (reference sequence). The CDR3 has 19 amino acids. In nucleotides, the CDR3 is TGCAGTGCTAGTCGTTCAGGGAGGGCCGCGGACGGGAACTACAATGAGCAGTTCTTC. It encodes CSASRSGRAADGNYNEQFF.

The table lists this clonotype with many counts. This chain links TRBV7-3 with TRBJ1-1, with D possibly being TRBD1 (5 bases). CDR1 SGHTA and CDR2 FQGTGA come from the germline V gene. V lost 5 bases and J 11 bases, leaving 18 bases between the germline ends. The CDR3 has 13 amino acids. CDR3 protein: CASSGDGAGSAFF. Here the CDR3 DNA reads TGTGCCAGCAGCGGCGATGGGGCAGGGTCGGCTTTCTTT.

This clonotype came up many times. This chain links TRBV5-1 with TRBJ2-7; a weak D match, TRBD2 (5 bases). The CDR3 length is 13 residues. From germline, CDR1 is SGHRS and CDR2 YFSETQ. The CDR3 DNA is TGCGCCAGCAGCCGGGCGGCAAGTCCTAGGGAGTTAGTC. Amino acids: CASSRAASPRELV.

This clonotype has ten or more counts. This rearrangement joins TRBV5-1 to TRBJ2-3; 8 bases are a match to TRBD2. CDR1 is SGHRS and CDR2 is YFSETQ in the germline V gene. With V trimmed by 2 bases and J by 2 bases, 4 bases remained unmatched. The CDR3 length is 15 residues. CDR3 sequence (DNA): TGCGCCAGCAGCTTTAGCGGGGACCTCACAGATACGCAGTATTTT. This gives the protein CASSFSGDLTDTQYF.

This clonotype was observed a handful of times. The J gene is TRBJ2-5, the V gene TRBV7-2; D could derive from TRBD1 or TRBD2 (5 bases each). CDR3 length: 14 amino acids. V lost 5 bases to trimming and J lost 2 bases, with 12 bases between them. CDR1 and CDR2 (germline): SGHTA, FQGNSA. The DNA of the CDR3 is TGTGCCAGCAGCGCCGGGACCGGACAAGAGACCCAGTACTTC. This sequence encodes CASSAGTGQETQYF.